A selection of T cell receptor beta chains follows, all from one sample in a study of blood T cell repertoires in COVID-19. Method: immunoSEQ multiplex PCR; TCRdb's copy keeps in-frame clones and lacks some. The sample includes some 220,000 clones, about 81% of them seen just once. The material sequenced was peripheral blood. The receptors originated from a woman aged 70 to 79 with COVID-19, enrolled during active disease. Both conserved end residues are part of each CDR3. A D gene is named only where the DNA matches it firmly. Size values are once, few and many counts, or a class for expanded clones, and some rows have none.

d_call v_call cdr3_length clone_size cdr3_aa
. TRBV7-2 14 . CASSSQQGFNEQFF
. TRBV29-1 14 . CSAPVFAGTDTQYF
. TRBV3-1/TRBV3-2 15 once CASSQDLQGNSPLHF
TRBD1 TRBV5-4 14 few CASSSPGTVYEQYF
. TRBV4-2 14 . CASSQDPYNSPLHF
TRBD1 TRBV5-1 15 . CASSLTGQGGTEAFF
. TRBV9 14 . CASSVNSRTDTQYF
. TRBV30 13 few CAWSVTGRGGYTF
TRBD1 TRBV18 13 once CASPPTGVQPQHF
TRBD2 TRBV5-1 16 . CASSPQTSGLTDTQYF
. TRBV19 13 . CASSAGVTDTQYF
. TRBV20-1 11 . CSARNQGEQYF
. TRBV27 13 few CASSDKANEKLFF
. TRBV2 11 . CASSGAETQYF
TRBD2 TRBV27 18 few CASSRSPPGLAGVSEQYF
. TRBV7-2 14 . CASSFQAGNTEAFF
. TRBV19 15 few CASSAGGFSGNTIYF
TRBD2 TRBV27 17 . CASTASGRALDTGELFF
TRBD1 TRBV19 15 . CASMAGGIGDEKLFF
. TRBV28 14 . CASSLADGNYGYTF
. TRBV7-6 13 . CASSSLSGSERFF
. TRBV29-1 13 few CSVLQGLGETQYF
TRBD1 TRBV5-1 15 . CASSSGGTGGSPLHF
. TRBV18 16 many CASSPPWAGLNTEAFF
TRBD1 TRBV29-1 13 few CSVGQGVLTEAFF
TRBD2 TRBV19 16 . CATRIWGTSGNNEQFF
. TRBV9 13 . CASSVRDSTGLFF
. TRBV4-1 21 . CASRRSGTNLSTSSGANVLTF
. TRBV28 13 . CASSTGFTTEAFF
TRBD1 TRBV18 19 . CASSQRGQVTLSSGNTIYF
TRBD2 TRBV27 15 . CASTLISGSGYEQYF
. TRBV10-3 13 . CATLGGVNEKLFF
. TRBV5-1 13 . CASSFGASYEQYF
TRBD2 TRBV7-2 15 . CASSPGLESYNEQFF
TRBD2 TRBV5-1 17 . CASSLGGLAGGTDTQYF
. TRBV7-3 17 . CASSLNRAGYNTGELFF
. TRBV21-1 12 few CASSKRGCGYTF
TRBD1 TRBV19 14 few CASSITQGAQPQHF
. TRBV11-2 15 . CASRSNAPGPYEQYF
TRBD1 TRBV7-2 15 . CASSIDRGKTGELFF
TRBD1 TRBV5-1 15 . CASSIRQGNTGELFF
. TRBV28 14 . CASLQGPSGNTIYF
TRBD1 TRBV18 15 few CASSELGTGGTEAFF
. TRBV7-6 13 . CASSLDGSQGPYF
. TRBV30 15 . CAWKAGNHANTEAFF
. TRBV9 15 . CASSAKRDRSGELFF
TRBD1 TRBV9 15 . CASSVGQGTNEKLFF
. TRBV18 15 . CASSPQGNLNTEAFF
TRBD2 TRBV15 15 once CATSRGGRESDTQYF
. TRBV9 17 . CASSVGFRGVHNYGYTF
TRBD1 TRBV7-3 15 . CASSFTGTGVREQYF